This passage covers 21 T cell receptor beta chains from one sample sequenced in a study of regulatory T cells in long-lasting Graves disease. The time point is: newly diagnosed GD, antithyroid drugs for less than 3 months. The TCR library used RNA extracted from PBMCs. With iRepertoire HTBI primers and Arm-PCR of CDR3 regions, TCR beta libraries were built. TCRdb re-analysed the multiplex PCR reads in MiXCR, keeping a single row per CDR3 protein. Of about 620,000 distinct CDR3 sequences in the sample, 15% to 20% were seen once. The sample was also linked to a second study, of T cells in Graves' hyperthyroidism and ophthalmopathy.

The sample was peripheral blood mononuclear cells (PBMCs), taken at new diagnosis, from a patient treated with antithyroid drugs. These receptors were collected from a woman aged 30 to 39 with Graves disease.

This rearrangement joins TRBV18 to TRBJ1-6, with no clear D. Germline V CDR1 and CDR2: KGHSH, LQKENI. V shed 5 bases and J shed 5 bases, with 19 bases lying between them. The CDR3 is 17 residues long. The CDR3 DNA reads TGTGCCAGCTCAAACCAACGGGCCAGCACCAATAATTCACCCCTCCACTTT. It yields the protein CASSNQRASTNNSPLHF. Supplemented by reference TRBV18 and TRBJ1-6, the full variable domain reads NAGVMQNPRHLVRRRGQEARLRCSPMKGHSHVYWYRQLPEEGLKFMVYLQKENIIDESGMPKERFSAEFPKEGPSILRIQQVVRGDSAAYFCASSNQRASTNNSPLHFGNGTRLTVT.

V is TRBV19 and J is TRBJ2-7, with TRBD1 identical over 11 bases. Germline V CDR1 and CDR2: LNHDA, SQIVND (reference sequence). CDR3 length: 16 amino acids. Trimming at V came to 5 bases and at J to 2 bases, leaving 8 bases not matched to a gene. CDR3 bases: TGTGCCAGTAGTTCCGGGACAGGGGGTATTACCTACGAGCAGTACTTC. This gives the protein CASSSGTGGITYEQYF.

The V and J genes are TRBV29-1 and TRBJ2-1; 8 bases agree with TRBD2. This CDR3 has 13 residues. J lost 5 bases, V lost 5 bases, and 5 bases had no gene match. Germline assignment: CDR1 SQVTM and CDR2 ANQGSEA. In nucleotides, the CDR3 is TGCAGCGTTATTTCAGCGGGAGACAATGAGCAGTTCTTC. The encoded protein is CSVISAGDNEQFF.

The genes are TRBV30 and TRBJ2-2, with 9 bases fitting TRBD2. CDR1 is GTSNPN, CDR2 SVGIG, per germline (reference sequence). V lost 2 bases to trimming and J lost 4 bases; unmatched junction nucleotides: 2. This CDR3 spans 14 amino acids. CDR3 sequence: CAWSTGLATGELFF. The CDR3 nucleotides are TGTGCCTGGAGTACGGGACTAGCCACCGGGGAGCTGTTTTTT.

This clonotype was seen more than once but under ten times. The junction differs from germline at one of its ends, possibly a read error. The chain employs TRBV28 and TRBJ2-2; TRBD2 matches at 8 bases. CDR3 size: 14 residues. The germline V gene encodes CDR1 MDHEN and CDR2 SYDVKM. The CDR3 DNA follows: TGTGTCAGCGGATCGGTAGCGGGAACCAGGGAGCTGTTTTTT. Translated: CVSGSVAGTRELFF.

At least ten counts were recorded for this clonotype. The CDR3 region has the DNA TGTGCCAGCAGCTCGGGACAGGGGGAACGTGGCTACACCTTC. It yields the protein CASSSGQGERGYTF. This chain uses TRBV11-1 with TRBJ1-2; 11 bases map to TRBD1. Trimming removed 4 bases from V and 7 bases from J; junction bases left unmatched: 5. CDR1 and CDR2 (germline): SGHAT, FQDESV (reference sequence). CDR3 length: 14 residues.

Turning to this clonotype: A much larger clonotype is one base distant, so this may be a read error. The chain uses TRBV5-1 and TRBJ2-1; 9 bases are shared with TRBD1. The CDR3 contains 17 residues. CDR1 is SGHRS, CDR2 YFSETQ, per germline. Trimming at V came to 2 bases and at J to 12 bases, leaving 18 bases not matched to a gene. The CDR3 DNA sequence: TGCGCCAGCAGCTTAATGACCTCGGGACAGGGCAGCAATTGGCAGTTCTTC. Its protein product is CASSLMTSGQGSNWQFF.

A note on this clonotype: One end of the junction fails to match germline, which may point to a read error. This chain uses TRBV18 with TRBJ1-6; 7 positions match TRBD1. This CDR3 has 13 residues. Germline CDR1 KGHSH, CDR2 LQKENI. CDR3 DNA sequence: TGTGCCAGCGCACCGGGACAGAATTCACCCCTCCACTTT. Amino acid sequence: CASAPGQNSPLHF.

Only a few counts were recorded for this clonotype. The CDR3 spells CASSQDRAVGYTF. As DNA, the CDR3 is TGTGCCAGCAGCCAAGACAGGGCTGTGGGCTACACCTTC. The V call is TRBV3-1, the J call TRBJ1-2; TRBD1 might be the D (5 bases). CDR1 is LGHDT and CDR2 is YNNKEL in the germline V gene (reference sequence). V lost 0 bases and J 8 bases, leaving 10 bases between the germline ends. CDR3 length: 13 residues.

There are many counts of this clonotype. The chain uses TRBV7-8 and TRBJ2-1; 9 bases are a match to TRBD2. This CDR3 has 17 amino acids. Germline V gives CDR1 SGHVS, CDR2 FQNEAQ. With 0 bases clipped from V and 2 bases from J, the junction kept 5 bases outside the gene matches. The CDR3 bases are TGTGCCAGCAGCTTAGCGGGCGCGGGAGGGCCCTACAATGAGCAGTTCTTC. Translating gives CASSLAGAGGPYNEQFF. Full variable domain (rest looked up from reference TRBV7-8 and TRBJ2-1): GAGVSQSPRYKVAKRGQDVALRCDPISGHVSLFWYQQALGQGPEFLTYFQNEAQLDKSGLPSDRFFAERPEGSVSTLKIQRTQQEDSAVYLCASSLAGAGGPYNEQFFGPGTRLTVL.

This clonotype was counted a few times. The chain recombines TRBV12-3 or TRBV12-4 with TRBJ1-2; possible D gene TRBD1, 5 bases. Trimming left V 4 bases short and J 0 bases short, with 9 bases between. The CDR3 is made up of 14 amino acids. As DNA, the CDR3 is TGTGCCAGCAGTTGGGGCGGCCCTAACTATGGCTACACCTTC. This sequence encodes CASSWGGPNYGYTF.

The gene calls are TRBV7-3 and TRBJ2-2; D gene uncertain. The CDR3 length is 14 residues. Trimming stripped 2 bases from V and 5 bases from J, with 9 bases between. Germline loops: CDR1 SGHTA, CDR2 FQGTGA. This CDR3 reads CASSLSSLTGELFF. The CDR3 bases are TGTGCCAGCAGCTTATCGTCCCTAACCGGGGAGCTGTTTTTT.

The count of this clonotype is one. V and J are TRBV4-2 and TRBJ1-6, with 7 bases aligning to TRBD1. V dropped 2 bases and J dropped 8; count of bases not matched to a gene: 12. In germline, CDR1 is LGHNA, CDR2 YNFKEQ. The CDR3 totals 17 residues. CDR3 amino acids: CASSQSFGGTGDSPLHF. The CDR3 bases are TGTGCCAGCAGCCAATCCTTCGGGGGTACAGGGGATTCACCCCTCCACTTT.

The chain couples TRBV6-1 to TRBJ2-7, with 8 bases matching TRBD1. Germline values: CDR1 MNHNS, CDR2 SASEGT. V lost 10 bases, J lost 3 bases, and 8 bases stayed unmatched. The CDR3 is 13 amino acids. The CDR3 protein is CATLRTGNYEQYF. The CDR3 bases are TGTGCCACATTACGGACAGGGAACTACGAGCAGTACTTC.

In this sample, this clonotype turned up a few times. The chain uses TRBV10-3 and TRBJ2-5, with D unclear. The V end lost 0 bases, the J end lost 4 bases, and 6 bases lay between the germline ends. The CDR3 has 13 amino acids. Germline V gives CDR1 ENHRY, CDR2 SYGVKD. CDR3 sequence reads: CAISESNVETQYF. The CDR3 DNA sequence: TGTGCCATCAGTGAGTCGAATGTAGAGACCCAGTACTTC.

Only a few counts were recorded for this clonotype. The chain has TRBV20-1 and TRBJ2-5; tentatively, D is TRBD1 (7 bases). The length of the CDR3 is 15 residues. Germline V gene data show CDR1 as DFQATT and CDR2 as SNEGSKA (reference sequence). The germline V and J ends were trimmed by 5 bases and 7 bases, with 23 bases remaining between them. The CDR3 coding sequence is TGCAGTGCTGTCAAGGGGGCGGGAAGGTTTGGGACCCAGTACTTC. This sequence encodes CSAVKGAGRFGTQYF.

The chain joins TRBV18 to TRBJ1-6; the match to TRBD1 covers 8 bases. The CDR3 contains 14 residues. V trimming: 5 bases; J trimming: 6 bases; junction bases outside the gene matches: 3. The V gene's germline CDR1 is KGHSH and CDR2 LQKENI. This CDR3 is CASSTGQGNSPLHF. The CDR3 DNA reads TGTGCCAGCTCAACCGGACAGGGTAATTCACCCCTCCACTTT.

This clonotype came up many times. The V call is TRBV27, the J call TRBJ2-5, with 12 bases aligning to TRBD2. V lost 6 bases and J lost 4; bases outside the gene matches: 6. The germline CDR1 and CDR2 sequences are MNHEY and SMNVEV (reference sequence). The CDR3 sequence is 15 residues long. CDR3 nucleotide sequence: TGTGCCAGCAGCCAACTAGCGGGAGGTTTAGAGACCCAGTACTTC. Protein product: CASSQLAGGLETQYF.

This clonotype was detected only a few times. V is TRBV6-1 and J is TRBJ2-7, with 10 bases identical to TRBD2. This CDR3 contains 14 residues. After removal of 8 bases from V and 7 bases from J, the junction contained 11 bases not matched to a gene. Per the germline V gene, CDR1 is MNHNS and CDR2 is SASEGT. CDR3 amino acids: CASHIAGGAREQYF. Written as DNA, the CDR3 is TGTGCCAGCCACATAGCGGGAGGAGCGCGGGAGCAGTACTTC.

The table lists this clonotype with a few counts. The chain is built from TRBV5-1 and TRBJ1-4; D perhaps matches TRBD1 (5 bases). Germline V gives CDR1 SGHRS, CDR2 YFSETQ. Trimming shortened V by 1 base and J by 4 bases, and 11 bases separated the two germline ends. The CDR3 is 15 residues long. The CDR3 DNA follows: TGCGCCAGCAGCTTGAGCGGGGGGTTTAATGAAAAACTGTTTTTT. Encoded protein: CASSLSGGFNEKLFF.

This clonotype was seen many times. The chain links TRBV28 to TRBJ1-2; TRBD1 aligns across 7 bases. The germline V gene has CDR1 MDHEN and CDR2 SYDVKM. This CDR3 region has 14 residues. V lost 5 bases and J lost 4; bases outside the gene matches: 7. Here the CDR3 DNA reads TGTGCCAGCAGTCCCGCGACAGGGCTCTATGGCTACACCTTC. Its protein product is CASSPATGLYGYTF.